The T cell receptor beta chain described here comes from a study of shared clonotypes between healthy human individuals. Study overall: Each donor's CD8 memory used one plate, CD8 naive two, each CD4 subset three.

Overall study findings and caveats: The naive CD4 repertoires of several donors were compared, and around 5% of clonotypes were shared.

About this clone itself: Its antigen is unidentified. Other DNA sequences from this sample encode an identical CDR3 as well.

The assay was immunoSEQ multiplex PCR, and TCRdb's table has in-frame clones only and misses some. Of some 2,500,000 clones in the sample, roughly 93% were seen once. The origin of this receptor is a man younger than 35 in good health. Some clones in this sample may be carry-over from other donors' samples. Sequencing was carried out using naive CD4+ T cells from PBMCs. Noted subset: CD45RA+ positively selected.

The CDR3 loop is CASSQGYPTSYEQYF. The CDR3 coding sequence is TGCGCCAGCAGCCAGGGCTACCCAACCTCCTACGAGCAGTACTTC. The chain carries TRBV4-1 and TRBJ2-7; no definite D call. Looked up from germline, CDR1 is MGHRA and CDR2 is YSYEKL. Trimming removed 3 bases at V and 0 bases at J, with 12 bases between. This CDR3 has 15 residues.